This TCR beta chain was obtained from a study of blood T cell repertoires in COVID-19. Turning to the study itself: From T cells, B-cell-depleted T cells, or PBMCs came the material, which was cDNA or gDNA.

Original analysis: Amplification from reference gene primers served as the basis for estimated nucleated cell counts. Libraries were prepared by immunoSEQ multiplex PCR; TCRdb keeps only in-frame clonotypes and omits some of them. That table supplies the V and J calls and clone size; D and trimming were determined from the DNA. The table records approximately 270,000 clones, roughly 86% of them present only once. J was trimmed by 2 bases and V by 4 bases; bases with no gene match: 8. This CDR3 spans 16 amino acids. Looked up from germline, CDR1 is SGHRS and CDR2 is YFSETQ. The receptor comes from a middle-aged man with active or convalescent COVID-19. The sequenced sample was peripheral blood. This rearrangement joins TRBV5-1 to TRBJ2-3, with TRBD2 matching over 9 bases. CDR3 protein: CASSPGGTSITDTQYF. The CDR3 DNA follows: TGCGCCAGCAGCCCAGGGGGGACTAGCATCACAGATACGCAGTATTTT.